These T cell receptor beta chains were read from a single sample in a study of control samples from healthy donors and cancer patients. Clones were sequenced by immunoSEQ multiplex PCR, and TCRdb holds only the in-frame ones, with some missing. The sample includes 170,000 or so clones, about nine tenths of them seen just once. Input material: blood. The receptors derive from a woman aged 40-49 years in good health. CDR3s include the opening cysteine and the closing phenylalanine or tryptophan. A D gene is named only where the DNA matches it firmly. Only part of the rows carry a size: once, few, many, or a class if the clone is expanded.

TRBJ2-1 - TRBV4-1 - CASSHGVEGEQFF TGCGCCAGCAGCCACGGGGTGGAGGGGGAGCAGTTCTTC
TRBJ2-3 once TRBV7-9 - CASSLVADTQYF TGTGCCAGCAGCTTAGTGGCAGATACGCAGTATTTT
TRBJ1-6 few TRBV3-1/TRBV3-2 - CASSQGEDGSYNSPLHF TGTGCCAGCAGCCAGGGGGAGGACGGCTCCTATAATTCACCCCTCCACTTT
TRBJ2-3 few TRBV27 - CASSTQGGGDTQYF TGTGCCAGCAGTACACAGGGGGGGGGAGATACGCAGTATTTT
TRBJ2-7 - TRBV9 - CASSGNYEQYF TGTGCCAGCAGCGGAAACTACGAGCAGTACTTC
TRBJ2-7 few TRBV6-5 - CASSYRARSYEQYF TGTGCCAGCAGTTACAGGGCGCGTTCATACGAGCAGTACTTC
TRBJ2-5 - TRBV6-1 - CASSEDMGSVETQYF TGTGCCAGCAGTGAAGATATGGGGTCGGTAGAGACCCAGTACTTC
TRBJ1-2 - TRBV29-1 - CSVDMGYGYTF TGCAGCGTTGACATGGGTTATGGCTACACCTTC
TRBJ2-1 - TRBV5-4 - CASSSDSPYGNEQFF TGTGCCAGCAGCTCTGACTCGCCCTACGGGAATGAGCAGTTCTTC
TRBJ1-5 - TRBV19 - CASNWGGQPQHF TGTGCCAGTAATTGGGGAGGTCAGCCCCAGCATTTT
TRBJ1-4 few TRBV19 - CASSIGTVKNEKLFF TGTGCCAGTAGTATAGGGACAGTCAAAAATGAAAAACTGTTTTTT
TRBJ2-7 - TRBV18 TRBD1 CASSMATGAYEQYF TGTGCCAGCTCAATGGCGACAGGGGCCTACGAGCAGTACTTC
TRBJ2-3 - TRBV19 TRBD1 CASKKGTGTDTQYF TGTGCCAGTAAGAAAGGGACAGGGACTGATACGCAGTATTTT
TRBJ2-7 - TRBV6-5 TRBD1 CASSPGQPYEQYF TGTGCCAGCAGTCCGGGACAGCCCTACGAGCAGTACTTC
TRBJ2-7 - TRBV6-5 TRBD2 CASSRGGLYPYEQYF TGTGCCAGCAGTCGGGGGGGCCTCTACCCCTACGAGCAGTACTTC
TRBJ2-7 - TRBV29-1 - CSVEAGSYEQYF TGCAGCGTTGAGGCCGGGTCCTACGAGCAGTACTTC